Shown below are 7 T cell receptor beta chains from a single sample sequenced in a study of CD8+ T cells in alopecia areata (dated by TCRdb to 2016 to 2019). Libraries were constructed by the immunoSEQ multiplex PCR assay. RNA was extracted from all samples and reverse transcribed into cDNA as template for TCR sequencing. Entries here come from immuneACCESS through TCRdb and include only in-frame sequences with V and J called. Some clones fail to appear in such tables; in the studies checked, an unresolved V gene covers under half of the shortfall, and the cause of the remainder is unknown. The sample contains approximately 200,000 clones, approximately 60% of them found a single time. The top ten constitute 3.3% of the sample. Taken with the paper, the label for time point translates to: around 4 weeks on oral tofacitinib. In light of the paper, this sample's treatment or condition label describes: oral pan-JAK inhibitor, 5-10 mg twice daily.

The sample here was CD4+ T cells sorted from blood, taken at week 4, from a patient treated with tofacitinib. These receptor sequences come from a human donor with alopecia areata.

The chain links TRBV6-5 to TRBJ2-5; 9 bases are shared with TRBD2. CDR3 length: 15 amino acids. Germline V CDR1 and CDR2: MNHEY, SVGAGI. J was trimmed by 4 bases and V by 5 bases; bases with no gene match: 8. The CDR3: CASSPLAGVGETQYF. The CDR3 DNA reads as TGTGCCAGCAGTCCTTTAGCGGGGGTTGGAGAGACCCAGTACTTC.

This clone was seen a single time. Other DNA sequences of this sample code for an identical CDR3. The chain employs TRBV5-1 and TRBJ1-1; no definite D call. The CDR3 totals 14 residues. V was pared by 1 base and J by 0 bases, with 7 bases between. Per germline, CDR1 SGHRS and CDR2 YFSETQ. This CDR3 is CASSLSGLNTEAFF. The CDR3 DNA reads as TGCGCCAGCAGCTTGAGCGGGTTGAACACTGAAGCTTTCTTT.

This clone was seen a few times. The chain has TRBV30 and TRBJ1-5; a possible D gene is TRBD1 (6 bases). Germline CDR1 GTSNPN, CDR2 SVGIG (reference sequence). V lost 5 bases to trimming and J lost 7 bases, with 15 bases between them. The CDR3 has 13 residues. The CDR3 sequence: CAWGGGPNQPQHF. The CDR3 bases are TGTGCCTGGGGGGGCGGGCCGAACCAGCCCCAGCATTTT.

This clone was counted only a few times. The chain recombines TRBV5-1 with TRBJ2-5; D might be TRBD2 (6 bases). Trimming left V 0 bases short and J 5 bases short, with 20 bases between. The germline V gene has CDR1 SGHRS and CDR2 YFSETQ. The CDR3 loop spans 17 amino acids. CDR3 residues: CASSLGFQFYSGETQYF. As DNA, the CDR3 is TGCGCCAGCAGCTTGGGTTTCCAGTTCTACAGCGGGGAGACCCAGTACTTC. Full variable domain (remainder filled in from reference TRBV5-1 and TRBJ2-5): KAGVTQTPRYLIKTRGQQVTLSCSPISGHRSVSWYQQTPGQGLQFLFEYFSETQRNKGNFPGRFSGRQFSNSRSEMNVSTLELGDSALYLCASSLGFQFYSGETQYFGPGTRLLVL.

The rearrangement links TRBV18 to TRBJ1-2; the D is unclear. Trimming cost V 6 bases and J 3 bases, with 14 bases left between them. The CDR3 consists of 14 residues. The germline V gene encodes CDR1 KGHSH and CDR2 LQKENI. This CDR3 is CASSQSGSDYGYTF. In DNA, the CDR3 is TGTGCCAGCTCCCAGTCGGGGTCGGACTATGGCTACACCTTC.

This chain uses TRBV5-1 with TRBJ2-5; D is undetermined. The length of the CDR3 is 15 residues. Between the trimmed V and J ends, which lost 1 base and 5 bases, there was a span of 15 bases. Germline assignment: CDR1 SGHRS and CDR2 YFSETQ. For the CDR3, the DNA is TGCGCCAGCAGCTTGTTGGGGAAGCGAGAGGAGACCCAGTACTTC. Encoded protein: CASSLLGKREETQYF.

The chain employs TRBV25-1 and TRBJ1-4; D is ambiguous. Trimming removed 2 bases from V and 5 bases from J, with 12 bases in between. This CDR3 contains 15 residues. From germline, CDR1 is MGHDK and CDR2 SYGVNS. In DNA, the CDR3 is TGTGCCAGCAGTGAACGTGCAGGACTAAATGAAAAACTGTTTTTT. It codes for CASSERAGLNEKLFF.